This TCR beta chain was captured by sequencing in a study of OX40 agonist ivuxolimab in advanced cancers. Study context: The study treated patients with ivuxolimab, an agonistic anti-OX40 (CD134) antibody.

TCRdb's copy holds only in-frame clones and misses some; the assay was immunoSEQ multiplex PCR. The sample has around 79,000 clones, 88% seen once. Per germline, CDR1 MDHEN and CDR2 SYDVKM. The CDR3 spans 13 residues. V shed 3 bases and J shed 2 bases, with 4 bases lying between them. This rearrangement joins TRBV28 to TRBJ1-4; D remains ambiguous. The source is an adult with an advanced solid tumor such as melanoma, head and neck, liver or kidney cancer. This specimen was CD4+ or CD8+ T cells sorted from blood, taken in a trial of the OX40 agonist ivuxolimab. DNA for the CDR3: TGTGCCAGCAGTTTTGCGACTAATGAAAAACTGTTTTTT. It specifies CASSFATNEKLFF.